Listed below are T cell receptor beta chains from one sample, sequenced in a study of blood T cell repertoires in COVID-19. TCRdb's copy holds only in-frame clones and misses some; the assay was immunoSEQ multiplex PCR. In the table there are 160,000 or so clones, over 75% of which are singletons. Sequencing was done on a sample of PBMCs or T cells enriched from blood (not recorded which). These receptors were taken from a human donor with acute COVID-19. The donor label of this sample is uncertain. CDR3s include the opening cysteine and the closing phenylalanine or tryptophan. The D gene is left open where the match is weak. A row's size may be missing; if present it is once, few, many or a size class.

D,J,size,V,DNA,CDR3
NA,TRBJ1-2,NA,TRBV12-3/TRBV12-4,TGTGCCAGCAGTCCAGGGGACTATGGCTACACCTTC,CASSPGDYGYTF
NA,TRBJ1-3,NA,TRBV5-1,TGCGCCAGCAGCTTACAGGGTGTCTCCTCTGGAAACACCATATATTTT,CASSLQGVSSGNTIYF
TRBD2,TRBJ2-3,once,TRBV13,TGTGCCAGCAGCTTAGCAGGCGGGGGGGCCGAGGATACGCAGTATTTT,CASSLAGGGAEDTQYF
NA,TRBJ2-5,NA,TRBV3-1/TRBV3-2,TGTGCCAGCAGCCCCGGGATAAACCTCCAAGAGACCCAGTACTTC,CASSPGINLQETQYF
NA,TRBJ1-1,NA,TRBV4-2,TGTGCCAGCAGCCAGTCAGGGAACACTGAAGCTTTCTTT,CASSQSGNTEAFF
TRBD1,TRBJ2-1,once,TRBV11-3,TGTGCCAGCAGCTTGGGACAGGGGGGCTCCTACAATGAGCAGTTCTTC,CASSLGQGGSYNEQFF
TRBD1,TRBJ2-3,NA,TRBV7-2,TGTGCCAGCAGCTTCGACAGGGGGACAGATACGCAGTATTTT,CASSFDRGTDTQYF
NA,TRBJ2-3,NA,TRBV7-9,TGTGCCAGCAGCTTAGAGGGCAGGGCTTCAGATACGCAGTATTTT,CASSLEGRASDTQYF
NA,TRBJ2-1,NA,TRBV12-3/TRBV12-4,TGTGCCAGCAGTTTAGGACAGTACAATGAGCAGTTCTTC,CASSLGQYNEQFF
TRBD2,TRBJ2-3,NA,TRBV19,TGTGCCAGTAGTATTCGGGGGGGCCGAGGAACAGATACGCAGTATTTT,CASSIRGGRGTDTQYF
TRBD1,TRBJ2-7,NA,TRBV19,TGTGCCAGTAGTATAGCTCCGGGACAGGGCTACGAGCAGTACTTC,CASSIAPGQGYEQYF
TRBD1,TRBJ1-3,NA,TRBV4-1,TGCGCCAGCAGCCAAGACAGGGGGGCAGGAGAGCTCTCTGGAAACACCATATATTTT,CASSQDRGAGELSGNTIYF
NA,TRBJ1-4,NA,TRBV6-5,TGTGCCAGCACCGTAGCGGGGGGTTTGACTGAAAAACTGTTTTTT,CASTVAGGLTEKLFF
TRBD2,TRBJ2-7,NA,TRBV3-1/TRBV3-2,TGTGCCAGCAGCCCCACTCAGACTAGCGGGGCCTACGAGCAGTACTTC,CASSPTQTSGAYEQYF
NA,TRBJ2-2,NA,TRBV30,TGTGCCTGGAGTCGAGGACTGAACACCGGGGAGCTGTTTTTT,CAWSRGLNTGELFF
NA,TRBJ1-2,NA,TRBV4-3,TGCGCCAGCAGCCAAGCCCCAGCTAACTATGGCTACACCTTC,CASSQAPANYGYTF
NA,TRBJ1-4,NA,TRBV7-8,TGTGCCAGCAGCTTAAGTTCGGCAGGGGTTAATGAAAAACTGTTTTTT,CASSLSSAGVNEKLFF
TRBD2,TRBJ2-5,NA,TRBV4-2,TGTGCCAGCAGAGAGGGCCGGGCTAGCGGGGGGAGAGGGGAGACCCAGTACTTC,CASREGRASGGRGETQYF
NA,TRBJ2-6,NA,TRBV5-1,TGCGCCAGCAGCTTGACAGGGACTGGGGCCAACGTCCTGACTTTC,CASSLTGTGANVLTF
NA,TRBJ1-4,NA,TRBV18,TGTGCCAGCTCACTCAACAGCCCCTATAATGAAAAACTGTTTTTT,CASSLNSPYNEKLFF
NA,TRBJ1-2,once,TRBV30,TGTGCCTGGAACGGCGGAGGAGGGCCGCCGTATGGCTACACCTTC,CAWNGGGGPPYGYTF
TRBD1,TRBJ1-5,NA,TRBV19,TGTGCCAGTAGTTCAGTGACAGGGGCGAATCAGCCCCAGCATTTT,CASSSVTGANQPQHF
TRBD1,TRBJ2-3,NA,TRBV2,TGTGCCAGCAGTCACACAGGGGGCCGAATAGATACGCAGTATTTT,CASSHTGGRIDTQYF
NA,TRBJ2-7,NA,TRBV4-1,TGCGCCAGCAGCCGCCCAGGGCAGCACGAGCAGTACTTC,CASSRPGQHEQYF
TRBD2,TRBJ2-5,few,TRBV19,TGTGCCAGTAGTATTAGCGGGGGCCAAGAGACCCAGTACTTC,CASSISGGQETQYF
NA,TRBJ2-7,once,TRBV6-2/TRBV6-3,TGTGCCAGCAGTTACTTGGGTATCGGGATCTCCTACGAGCAGTACTTC,CASSYLGIGISYEQYF
NA,TRBJ1-4,NA,TRBV29-1,TGCAGCGTGAGGCCTGCAACTAATGAAAAACTGTTTTTT,CSVRPATNEKLFF
NA,TRBJ1-5,few,TRBV27,TGTGCCAGCAGTTTATCCCCGCAGGCGCGTAGCAATCAGCCCCAGCATTTT,CASSLSPQARSNQPQHF
NA,TRBJ1-2,NA,TRBV27,TGTGCCAGCAGTCTAACCCCCTTATATGGCTACACCTTC,CASSLTPLYGYTF
TRBD1,TRBJ2-1,NA,TRBV14,TGTGCCAGCAGCCATATTACAGGGGGCGCCGTGGCCAATGAGCAGTTCTTC,CASSHITGGAVANEQFF
NA,TRBJ2-3,once,TRBV7-9,TGTGCCAGCAGCCGACAAACTAGCACAGATACGCAGTATTTT,CASSRQTSTDTQYF
TRBD1,TRBJ1-1,NA,TRBV6-5,TGTGCCAGCAGCGACAGGGAAGGCACTGAAGCTTTCTTT,CASSDREGTEAFF
NA,TRBJ2-7,NA,TRBV7-2,TGTGCCAGCAGCGGCCCAGGGGTAGCCTACGAGCAGTACTTC,CASSGPGVAYEQYF
NA,TRBJ1-2,NA,TRBV24-1,TGTGCCACCGGTCAACAGGGCTATGGCTACACCTTC,CATGQQGYGYTF
NA,TRBJ1-5,NA,TRBV12-3/TRBV12-4,TGTGCCAGCAGTTGGTCGAGGGAAGCCCAGCATTTT,CASSWSREAQHF
TRBD1,TRBJ2-3,NA,TRBV9,TGTGCCAGCAGCGTAGGGGGACAGGGCCCCACTAGATTGGTACTGGGCACAGATACGCAGTATTTT,CASSVGGQGPTRLVLGTDTQYF
NA,TRBJ2-2,NA,TRBV2,TGTGCCAGCAGTGAGATGGGGCTTGGTACCGGGGAGCTGTTTTTT,CASSEMGLGTGELFF
TRBD1,TRBJ2-7,NA,TRBV2,TGTGCCAGCAGCGGGGACAGGTATTACGAGCAGTACTTC,CASSGDRYYEQYF
NA,TRBJ2-7,NA,TRBV4-2,TGTGCCAGCAGCCAAGTTTCCACCCAGGGGAAGCACCACGAGCAGTACTTC,CASSQVSTQGKHHEQYF
NA,TRBJ2-2,NA,TRBV7-8,TGTGCCAGCAGCTCCAGGGGCCCCTCCACCGGGGAGCTGTTTTTT,CASSSRGPSTGELFF
NA,TRBJ1-2,NA,TRBV24-1,TGTGCCACCAGTGATTACTCCGGCTATGGCTACACCTTC,CATSDYSGYGYTF
NA,TRBJ2-6,NA,TRBV14,TGTGCCAGCAGCCAATTCCACAGGTTGTTCTCTGGGGCCAACGTCCTGACTTTC,CASSQFHRLFSGANVLTF
NA,TRBJ1-4,NA,TRBV6-6,TGTGCCAGCAGTTTCCGCGGGGCTAATGAAAAACTGTTTTTT,CASSFRGANEKLFF
NA,TRBJ1-2,NA,TRBV30,TGTGCCTGGACGGCCCCTACAGGGCCAGGCGGTGGCTACACCTTC,CAWTAPTGPGGGYTF
NA,TRBJ1-1,NA,TRBV5-1,TGCGCCAGTTTCTCGAACACTGAAGCTTTCTTT,CASFSNTEAFF
NA,TRBJ2-7,NA,TRBV7-9,TGTGCCAGCAACCAGGGGGGTTTGGACGAGCAGTACTTC,CASNQGGLDEQYF
TRBD2,TRBJ2-3,NA,TRBV9,TGTGCCAGCAGCGTGGGGACTAGCGGTTTCACAGATACGCAGTATTTT,CASSVGTSGFTDTQYF
TRBD2,TRBJ2-3,NA,TRBV3-1/TRBV3-2,TGTGCCAGCAGCCAATCTAGCGGGGGGGGCACAGATACGCAGTATTTT,CASSQSSGGGTDTQYF
NA,TRBJ1-3,NA,TRBV4-2,TGTGCCAGCAGCCAAGCCAGCCGCGGGACTGGAAACACCATATATTTT,CASSQASRGTGNTIYF
NA,TRBJ2-2,NA,TRBV18,TGTGCCAGCTCACCACTGTCAGGGGTGAGCACCGGGGAGCTGTTTTTT,CASSPLSGVSTGELFF